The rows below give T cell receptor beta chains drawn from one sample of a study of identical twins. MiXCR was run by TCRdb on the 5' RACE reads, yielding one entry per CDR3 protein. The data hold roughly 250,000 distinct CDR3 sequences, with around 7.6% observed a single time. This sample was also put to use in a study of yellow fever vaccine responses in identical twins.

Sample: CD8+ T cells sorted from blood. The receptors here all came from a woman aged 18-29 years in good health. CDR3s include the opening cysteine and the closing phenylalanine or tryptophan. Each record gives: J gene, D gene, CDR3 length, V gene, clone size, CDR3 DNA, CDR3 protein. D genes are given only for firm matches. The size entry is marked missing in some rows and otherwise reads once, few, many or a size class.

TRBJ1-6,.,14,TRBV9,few,TGTGCCAGCACCTCGAAGGCGGAGGATTCACCCCTCCACTTT,CASTSKAEDSPLHF
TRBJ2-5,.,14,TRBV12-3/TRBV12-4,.,TGTGCCAGCAGTTTAGGAGGGGTGGTCGAGACCCAGTACTTC,CASSLGGVVETQYF
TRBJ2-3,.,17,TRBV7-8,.,TGTGCCAGCAGCTTAGCGCTGGGCGGGGGCCCCTCAGATACGCAGTATTTT,CASSLALGGGPSDTQYF
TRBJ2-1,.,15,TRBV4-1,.,TGCGCCAGCAGCCAAGGGGACATGGGGGGCAATGAGCAGTTCTTC,CASSQGDMGGNEQFF
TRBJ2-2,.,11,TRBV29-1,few,TGCAGCGTTGCACTCACCGGGGAGCTGTTTTTT,CSVALTGELFF
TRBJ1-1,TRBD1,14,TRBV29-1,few,TGCAGCGCCCCGGGCGGGACAGGGGTCGGTGAAGCTTTCTTT,CSAPGGTGVGEAFF
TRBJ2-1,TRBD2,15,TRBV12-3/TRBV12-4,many,TGTGCCAGCAGTTGGACTAGTCGGAACAGTGATGAGCAGTTCTTC,CASSWTSRNSDEQFF
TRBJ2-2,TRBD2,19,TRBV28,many,TGTGCCAGCAGGGGACCGGGACTAGCGGGAGCCGGGAACACCGGGGAGCTGTTTTTT,CASRGPGLAGAGNTGELFF
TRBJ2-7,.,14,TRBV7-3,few,TGTGCCAGCAGCCTCGAGAGACTGTCCTACGAGCAGTACTTC,CASSLERLSYEQYF
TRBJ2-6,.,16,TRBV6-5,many,TGTGCCAGCAGTTACTCGATAGGCGTTGGGGCCAACGTCCTGACTTTC,CASSYSIGVGANVLTF
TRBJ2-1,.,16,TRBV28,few,TGTGCCAGCAGTCTCGAGGGGGGAGTGATTAACAATGAGCAGTTCTTC,CASSLEGGVINNEQFF
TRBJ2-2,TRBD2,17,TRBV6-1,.,TGTGCCAGCAGTGAAAGGGCGGGAGGTGGGGACACCGGGGAGCTGTTTTTT,CASSERAGGGDTGELFF
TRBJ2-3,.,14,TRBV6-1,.,TGTGCCAGCAGCCATCCCGACCGCACAGATACGCAGTATTTT,CASSHPDRTDTQYF
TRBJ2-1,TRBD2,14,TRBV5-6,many,TGTGCCAGCAGCTGGGGAGGGCCCTACAATGAGCAGTTCTTC,CASSWGGPYNEQFF
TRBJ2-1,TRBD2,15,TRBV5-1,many,TGCGCCAGCAGCTTGGAGGGAGGGGTCTTCTATGAGCAGTTCTTC,CASSLEGGVFYEQFF
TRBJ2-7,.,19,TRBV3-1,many,TGTGCCAGCAGCCATTTCCCGCGCGGCCAGGAGGCCCCACCTTACGAGCAGTACTTC,CASSHFPRGQEAPPYEQYF
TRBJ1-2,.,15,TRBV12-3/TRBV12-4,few,TGTGCCAGCCTACCCCCCTTCGGGGGTCCCTATGGCTACACCTTC,CASLPPFGGPYGYTF
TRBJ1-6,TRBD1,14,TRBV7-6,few,TGTGCCAGCAGCTCGGGACAGCGTAATTCACCCCTCCACTTT,CASSSGQRNSPLHF
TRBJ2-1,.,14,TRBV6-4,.,TGTGCCAGCAGTGACCACTTGGAGGACTCCCCGCAGTTCTTC,CASSDHLEDSPQFF
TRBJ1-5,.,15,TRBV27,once,TGTGCCAGCAGTTCCCGGGGCCCGGACAATCAGCCCCAGCATTTT,CASSSRGPDNQPQHF
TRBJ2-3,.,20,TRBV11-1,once,TGTGCCAGCAGCACCCCCACCTTGTTGGTACCCGGAATGGGCACAGATACGCAGTATTTT,CASSTPTLLVPGMGTDTQYF
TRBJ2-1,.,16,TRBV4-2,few,TGTGCCAGCAGCCAGGAGGGGGGCGAGCCGGAGCATGAGCAGTTCTTC,CASSQEGGEPEHEQFF
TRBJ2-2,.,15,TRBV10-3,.,TGTGCCATCAGTGAAGTAGGGGAGAACACCGGGGAGCTGTTTTTT,CAISEVGENTGELFF
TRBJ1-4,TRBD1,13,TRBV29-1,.,TGCAGCGTTGAAGGACAGGGAGGTGAAAAACTGTTTTTT,CSVEGQGGEKLFF
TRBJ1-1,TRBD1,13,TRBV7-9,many,TGTGCCAGCAGCAAGCACAGGGGGGCTGAAGCTTTCTTT,CASSKHRGAEAFF
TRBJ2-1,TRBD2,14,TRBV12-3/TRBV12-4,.,TGTGCCAGCAATCTAGCGGGGTTCTACAATGAGCAGTTCTTC,CASNLAGFYNEQFF
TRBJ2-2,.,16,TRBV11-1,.,TGTGCCAGCAGCTTGAACGGGGCCGGAGGAACCGGGGAGCTGTTTTTT,CASSLNGAGGTGELFF
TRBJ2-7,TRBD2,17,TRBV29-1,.,TGCAGCGTTGAGTCCGGACTAGCGGGAGGTATCAGCTACGAGCAGTACTTC,CSVESGLAGGISYEQYF
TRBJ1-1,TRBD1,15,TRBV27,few,TGTGCCAGCAGCAGTAAACAGGGGGGACGGACTGAAGCTTTCTTT,CASSSKQGGRTEAFF
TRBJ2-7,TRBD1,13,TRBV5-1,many,TGCGCCAGCAACTGGGACAGTTCCTACGAGCAGTACTTC,CASNWDSSYEQYF
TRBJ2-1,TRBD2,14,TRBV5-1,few,TGCGCCAGCAGCTTGTCCGGGACTAACAATGAGCAGTTCTTC,CASSLSGTNNEQFF
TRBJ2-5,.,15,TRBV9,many,TGTGCCAGCAGCGTAGGGGCTCTCTTCCCTGAGACCCAGTACTTC,CASSVGALFPETQYF
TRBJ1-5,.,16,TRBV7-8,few,TGTGCCAGCAGCTTAGGGCGGGGGGCTAGCAATCAGCCCCAGCATTTT,CASSLGRGASNQPQHF
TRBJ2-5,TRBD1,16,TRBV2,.,TGTGCCAGCCTAAACACCGGGGACAGGGTCGTGGAGACCCAGTACTTC,CASLNTGDRVVETQYF
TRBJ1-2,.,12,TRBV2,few,TGTGCCAGCAGTGAAGCTTACGTTGGCTACACCTTC,CASSEAYVGYTF
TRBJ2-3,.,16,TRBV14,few,TGTGCCAGCAGTTCTAAGGGGGGGCCGGCCGGGGATACGCAGTATTTT,CASSSKGGPAGDTQYF
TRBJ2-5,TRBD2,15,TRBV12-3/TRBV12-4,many,TGTGCCAGCAGTTATCTAGCGGGAGTAGGAGAGACCCAGTACTTC,CASSYLAGVGETQYF
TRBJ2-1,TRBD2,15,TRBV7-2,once,TGTGCCAGCAGCTACCGGACTAGCGGAAACAATGAGCAGTTCTTC,CASSYRTSGNNEQFF
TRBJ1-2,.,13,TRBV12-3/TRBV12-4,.,TGTGCCAGCAGTGTGGGAGTTAGTTATGGCTACACCTTC,CASSVGVSYGYTF
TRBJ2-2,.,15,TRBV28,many,TGTGCCAGCAGTATCCCCGGGGCGGGCACCGGGGAGCTGTTTTTT,CASSIPGAGTGELFF
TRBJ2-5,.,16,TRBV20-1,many,TGCAGTGCTAGACAGGGGAGGGTGATGTTCTTTGAGACCCAGTACTTC,CSARQGRVMFFETQYF
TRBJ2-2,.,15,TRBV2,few,TGTGCCAGCGGAAAACTAACAGGGCGGACCGGGGAGCTGTTTTTT,CASGKLTGRTGELFF
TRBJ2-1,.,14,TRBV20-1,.,TGCAGTGCTAGAAATTTAAGGGACACCAATGAGCAGTTCTTC,CSARNLRDTNEQFF
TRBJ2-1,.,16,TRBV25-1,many,TGTGCCAGCAGTGAATCGGTCGGAGGGCACTACAATGAGCAGTTCTTC,CASSESVGGHYNEQFF
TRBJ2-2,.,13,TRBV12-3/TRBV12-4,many,TGTGCCAACAGGGCTCCGGGGACCGGGGAGCTGTTTTTT,CANRAPGTGELFF
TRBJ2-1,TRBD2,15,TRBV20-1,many,TGCAGTGCTAGGATCGGGACTAGTATGTCCAATGAGCAGTTCTTC,CSARIGTSMSNEQFF
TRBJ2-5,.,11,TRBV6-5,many,TGTGCCAGCAGAATCGGGGAGACCCAGTACTTC,CASRIGETQYF
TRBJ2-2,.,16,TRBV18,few,TGTGCCAGCTCGTCGACCCCCGGGGGCCCCACCGGGGAGCTGTTTTTT,CASSSTPGGPTGELFF
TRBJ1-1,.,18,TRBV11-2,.,TGTGCCAGCAGCCACACCACGGGCAGTGCCTGGAGGAACACTGAAGCTTTCTTT,CASSHTTGSAWRNTEAFF
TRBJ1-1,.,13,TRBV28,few,TGTGCCAGCAGTTTAGGCGCGTTCACTGAAGCTTTCTTT,CASSLGAFTEAFF
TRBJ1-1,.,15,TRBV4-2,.,TGTGCCAGCAGCCAAGATCGGGAGCCTTACACTGAAGCTTTCTTT,CASSQDREPYTEAFF
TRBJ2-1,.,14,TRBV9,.,TGTGCCAGCAGCGTACAGGGTACCTACAATGAGCAGTTCTTC,CASSVQGTYNEQFF
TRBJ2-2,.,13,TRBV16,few,TGTGCCAGCAGCCAATCTCTTCCCGGGGAGCTGTTTTTT,CASSQSLPGELFF
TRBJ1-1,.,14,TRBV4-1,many,TGCGCCAGCAGCCAACAGGGGTGGAACACTGAAGCTTTCTTT,CASSQQGWNTEAFF
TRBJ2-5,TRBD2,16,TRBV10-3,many,TGTGCCATCAGTGGCGGGCTAGCGGGGGTACAAGAGACCCAGTACTTC,CAISGGLAGVQETQYF
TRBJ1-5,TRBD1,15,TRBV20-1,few,TGCAGTGCTAGGGCGGGACAGATTGACAATCAGCCCCAGCATTTT,CSARAGQIDNQPQHF
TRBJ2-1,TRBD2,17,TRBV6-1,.,TGTGCCAGCAGTGAATTGGCGCTAGCGGGTGCCTTCAATGAGCAGTTCTTC,CASSELALAGAFNEQFF